This T cell receptor beta chain stems from a study of shared clonotypes between healthy human individuals. Measured with immunoSEQ multiplex PCR; TCRdb has only the in-frame clones, and not every one. The table lists 550,000 to 750,000 clones, around 95% of them singletons. Naive CD8 cells lacked CD45RO and underwent positive selection for CCR7, leaving out terminally differentiated effector memory CD45RA+ cells. This CDR3 region has 19 residues. Germline V CDR1 and CDR2: SGHVS, FQNEAQ. Unmatched junction bases numbered 11, after V lost 1 base and J lost 1 base. Sequenced material: naive CD8+ T cells sorted from blood. The clonotype comes from a woman in her twenties or thirties in good health. The V gene is TRBV7-8, the J gene TRBJ2-7; 12 nucleotides match TRBD2. CDR3 coding DNA: TGTGCCAGCAGCTTAGTCTTGGGTGGGACTAGCGGGCTATCCTACGAGCAGTACTTC. As protein: CASSLVLGGTSGLSYEQYF.